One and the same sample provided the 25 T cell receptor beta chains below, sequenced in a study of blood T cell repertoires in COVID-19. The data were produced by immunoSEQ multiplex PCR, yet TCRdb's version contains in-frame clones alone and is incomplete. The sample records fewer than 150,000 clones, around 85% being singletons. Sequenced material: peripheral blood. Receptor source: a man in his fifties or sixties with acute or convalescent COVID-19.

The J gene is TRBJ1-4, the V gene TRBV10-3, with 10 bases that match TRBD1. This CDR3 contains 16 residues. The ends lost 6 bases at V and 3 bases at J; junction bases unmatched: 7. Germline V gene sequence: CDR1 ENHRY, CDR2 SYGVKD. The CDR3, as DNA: TGTGCCATCAGATCCGGACAGGGGGGATCTAATGAAAAACTGTTTTTT. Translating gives CAIRSGQGGSNEKLFF.

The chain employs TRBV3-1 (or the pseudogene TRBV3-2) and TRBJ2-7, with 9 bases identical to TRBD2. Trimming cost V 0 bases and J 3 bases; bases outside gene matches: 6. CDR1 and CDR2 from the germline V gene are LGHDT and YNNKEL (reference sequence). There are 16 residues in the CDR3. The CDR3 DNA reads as TGTGCCAGCAGCCAAGATTCGACTAGCGGATTCTACGAGCAGTACTTC. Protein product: CASSQDSTSGFYEQYF.

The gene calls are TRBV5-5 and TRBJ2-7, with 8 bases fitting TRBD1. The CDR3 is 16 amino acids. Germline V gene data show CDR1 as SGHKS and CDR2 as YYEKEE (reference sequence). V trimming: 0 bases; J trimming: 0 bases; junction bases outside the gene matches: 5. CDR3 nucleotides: TGTGCCAGCAGCTTGGGGACAGGGTCCCTCTCCTACGAGCAGTACTTC. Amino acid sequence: CASSLGTGSLSYEQYF.

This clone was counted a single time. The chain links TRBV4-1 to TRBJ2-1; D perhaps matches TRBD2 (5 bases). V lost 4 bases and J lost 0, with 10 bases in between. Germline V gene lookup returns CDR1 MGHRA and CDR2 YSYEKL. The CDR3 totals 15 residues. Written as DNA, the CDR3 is TGCGCCAGCAGCCTTAGCGTAAGCTCCTACAATGAGCAGTTCTTC. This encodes CASSLSVSSYNEQFF.

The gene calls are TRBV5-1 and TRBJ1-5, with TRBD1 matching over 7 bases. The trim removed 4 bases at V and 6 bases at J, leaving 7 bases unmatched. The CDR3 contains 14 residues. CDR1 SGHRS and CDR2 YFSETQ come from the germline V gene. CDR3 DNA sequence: TGCGCCAGCAGCCTACAGGGGATGGGTCAGCCCCAGCATTTT. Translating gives CASSLQGMGQPQHF.

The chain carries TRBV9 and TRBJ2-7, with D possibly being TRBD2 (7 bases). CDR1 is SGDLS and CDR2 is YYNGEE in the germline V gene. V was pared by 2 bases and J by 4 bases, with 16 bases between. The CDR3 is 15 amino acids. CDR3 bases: TGTGCCAGCAGCGTTGGAGAGGGGGAGGGATACGAGCAGTACTTC. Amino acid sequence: CASSVGEGEGYEQYF. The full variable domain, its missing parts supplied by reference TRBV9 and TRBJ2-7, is DSGVTQTPKHLITATGQRVTLRCSPRSGDLSVYWYQQSLDQGLQFLIQYYNGEERAKGNILERFSAQQFPDLHSELNLSSLELGDSALYFCASSVGEGEGYEQYFGPGTRLTVT.

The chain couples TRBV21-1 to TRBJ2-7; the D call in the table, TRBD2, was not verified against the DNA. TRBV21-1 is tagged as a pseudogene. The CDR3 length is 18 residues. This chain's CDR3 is CASSPGTSGRAGSYEQYF. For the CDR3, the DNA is TGTGCCAGCAGCCCTGGGACTAGCGGGAGGGCCGGGTCCTACGAGCAGTACTTC.

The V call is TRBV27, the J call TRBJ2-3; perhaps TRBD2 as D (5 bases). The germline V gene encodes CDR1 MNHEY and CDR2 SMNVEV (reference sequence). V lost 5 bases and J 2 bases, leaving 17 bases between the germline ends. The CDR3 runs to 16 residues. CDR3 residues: CASSIRTPEYTDTQYF. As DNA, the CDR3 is TGTGCCAGCAGTATCCGGACTCCGGAGTACACAGATACGCAGTATTTT.

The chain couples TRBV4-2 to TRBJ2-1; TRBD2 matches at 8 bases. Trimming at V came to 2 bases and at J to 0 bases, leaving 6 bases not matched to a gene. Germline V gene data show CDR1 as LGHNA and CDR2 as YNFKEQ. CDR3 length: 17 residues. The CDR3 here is CASSQWYGGASYNEQFF. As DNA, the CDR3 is TGTGCCAGCAGCCAATGGTACGGGGGGGCCTCCTACAATGAGCAGTTCTTC.

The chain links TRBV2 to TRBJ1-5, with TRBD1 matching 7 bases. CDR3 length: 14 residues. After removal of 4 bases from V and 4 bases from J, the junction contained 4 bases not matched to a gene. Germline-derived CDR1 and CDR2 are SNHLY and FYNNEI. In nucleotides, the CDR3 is TGTGCCAGCAGTGTACAGGGGCCAAATCAGCCCCAGCATTTT. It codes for CASSVQGPNQPQHF. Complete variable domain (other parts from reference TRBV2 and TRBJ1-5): EPEVTQTPSHQVTQMGQEVILRCVPISNHLYFYWYRQILGQKVEFLVSFYNNEISEKSEIFDDQFSVERPDGSNFTLKIRSTKLEDSAMYFCASSVQGPNQPQHFGDGTRLSIL.

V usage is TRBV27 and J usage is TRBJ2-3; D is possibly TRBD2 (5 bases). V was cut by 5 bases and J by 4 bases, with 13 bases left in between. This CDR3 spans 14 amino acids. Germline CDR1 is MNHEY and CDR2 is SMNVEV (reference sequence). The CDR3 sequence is CASSGGEGADTQYF. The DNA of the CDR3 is TGTGCCAGCAGTGGAGGAGAGGGCGCAGATACGCAGTATTTT.

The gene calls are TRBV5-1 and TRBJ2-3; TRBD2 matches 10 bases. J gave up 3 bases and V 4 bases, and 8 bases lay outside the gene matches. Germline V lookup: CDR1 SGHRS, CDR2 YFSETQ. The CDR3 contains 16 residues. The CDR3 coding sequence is TGCGCCAGCAGCGGGACGGGACTAGCGAGGACAGATACGCAGTATTTT. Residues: CASSGTGLARTDTQYF.

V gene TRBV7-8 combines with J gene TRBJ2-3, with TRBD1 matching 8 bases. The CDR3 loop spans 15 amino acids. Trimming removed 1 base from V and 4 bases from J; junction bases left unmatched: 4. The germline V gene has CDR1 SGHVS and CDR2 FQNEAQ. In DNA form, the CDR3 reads TGTGCCAGCAGCTTAGTCACAGGGGGAGCAGATACGCAGTATTTT. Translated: CASSLVTGGADTQYF.

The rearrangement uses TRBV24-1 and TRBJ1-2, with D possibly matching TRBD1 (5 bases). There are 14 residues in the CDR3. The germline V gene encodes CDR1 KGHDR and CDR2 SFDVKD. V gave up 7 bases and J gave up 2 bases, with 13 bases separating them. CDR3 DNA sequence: TGTGCCACCAGAACAAGACAGACCAACTATGGCTACACCTTC. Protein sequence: CATRTRQTNYGYTF.

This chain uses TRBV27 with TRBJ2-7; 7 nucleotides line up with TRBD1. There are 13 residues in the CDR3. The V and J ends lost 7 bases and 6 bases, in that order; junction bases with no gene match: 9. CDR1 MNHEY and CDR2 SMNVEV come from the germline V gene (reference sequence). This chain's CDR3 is CASNPTGSGEQYF. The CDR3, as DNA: TGTGCCAGCAACCCGACAGGGAGCGGCGAGCAGTACTTC.

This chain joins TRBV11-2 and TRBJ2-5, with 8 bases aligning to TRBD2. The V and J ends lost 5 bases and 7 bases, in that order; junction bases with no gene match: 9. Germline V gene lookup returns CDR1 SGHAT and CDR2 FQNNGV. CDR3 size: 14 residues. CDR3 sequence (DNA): TGTGCCAGCAGCCCAAATAGCGGGGTGGTGACCCAGTACTTC. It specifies CASSPNSGVVTQYF.

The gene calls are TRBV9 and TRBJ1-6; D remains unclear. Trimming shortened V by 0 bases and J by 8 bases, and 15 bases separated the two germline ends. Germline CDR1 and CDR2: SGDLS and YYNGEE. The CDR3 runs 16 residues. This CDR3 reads CASSVDHGRGDSPLHF. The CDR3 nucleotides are TGTGCCAGCAGCGTAGACCATGGGCGCGGGGATTCACCCCTCCACTTT.

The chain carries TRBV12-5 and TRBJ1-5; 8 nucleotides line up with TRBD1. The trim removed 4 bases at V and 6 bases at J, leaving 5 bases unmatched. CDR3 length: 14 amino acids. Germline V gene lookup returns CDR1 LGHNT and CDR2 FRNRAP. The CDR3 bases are TGTGCTAGTGGTTCCGGACAGGGTAGTCAGCCCCAGCATTTT. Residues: CASGSGQGSQPQHF.

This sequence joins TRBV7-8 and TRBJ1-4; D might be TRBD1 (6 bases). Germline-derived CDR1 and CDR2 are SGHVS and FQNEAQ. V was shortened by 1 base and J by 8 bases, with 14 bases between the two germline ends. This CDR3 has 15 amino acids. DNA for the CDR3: TGTGCCAGCAGCTTAGACAGGGAAGTTGGGGAAAAACTGTTTTTT. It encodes CASSLDREVGEKLFF. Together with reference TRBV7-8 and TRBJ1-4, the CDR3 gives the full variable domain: GAGVSQSPRYKVAKRGQDVALRCDPISGHVSLFWYQQALGQGPEFLTYFQNEAQLDKSGLPSDRFFAERPEGSVSTLKIQRTQQEDSAVYLCASSLDREVGEKLFFGSGTQLSVL.

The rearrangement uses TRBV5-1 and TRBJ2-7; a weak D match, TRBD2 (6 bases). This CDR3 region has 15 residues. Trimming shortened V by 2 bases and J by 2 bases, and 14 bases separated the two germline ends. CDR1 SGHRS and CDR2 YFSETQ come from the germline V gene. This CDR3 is CASSLNGGSAYEQYF. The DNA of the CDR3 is TGCGCCAGCAGCTTAAACGGGGGATCGGCCTACGAGCAGTACTTC.

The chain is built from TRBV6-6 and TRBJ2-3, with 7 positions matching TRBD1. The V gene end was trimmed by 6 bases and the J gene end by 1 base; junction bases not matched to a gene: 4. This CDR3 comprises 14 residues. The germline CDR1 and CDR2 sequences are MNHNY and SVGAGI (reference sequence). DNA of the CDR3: TGTGCCAGCAGACGGACAGGCGGCACAGATACGCAGTATTTT. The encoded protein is CASRRTGGTDTQYF.

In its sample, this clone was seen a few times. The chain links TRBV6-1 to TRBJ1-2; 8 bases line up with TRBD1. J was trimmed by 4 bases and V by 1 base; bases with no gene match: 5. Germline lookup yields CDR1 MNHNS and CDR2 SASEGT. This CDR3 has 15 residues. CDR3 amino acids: CASSEGPGGVYGYTF. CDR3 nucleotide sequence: TGTGCCAGCAGTGAAGGTCCAGGGGGCGTCTATGGCTACACCTTC.

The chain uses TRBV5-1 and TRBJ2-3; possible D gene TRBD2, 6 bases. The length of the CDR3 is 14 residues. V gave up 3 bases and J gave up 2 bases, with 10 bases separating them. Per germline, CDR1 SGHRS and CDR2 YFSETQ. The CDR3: CASSSGLHTDTQYF. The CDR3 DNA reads TGCGCCAGCAGCTCCGGACTACACACAGATACGCAGTATTTT.

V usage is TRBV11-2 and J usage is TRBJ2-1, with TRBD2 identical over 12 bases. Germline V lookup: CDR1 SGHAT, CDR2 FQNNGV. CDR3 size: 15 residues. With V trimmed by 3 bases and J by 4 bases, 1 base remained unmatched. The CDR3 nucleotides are TGTGCCAGCAGCTTGGGACTAGCGGGTTACAATGAGCAGTTCTTC. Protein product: CASSLGLAGYNEQFF.

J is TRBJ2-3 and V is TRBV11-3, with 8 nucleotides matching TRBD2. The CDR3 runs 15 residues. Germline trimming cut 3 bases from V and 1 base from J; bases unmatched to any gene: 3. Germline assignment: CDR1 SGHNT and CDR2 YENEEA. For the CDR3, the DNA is TGTGCCAGCAGCTTGACTAGCGACGGCACAGATACGCAGTATTTT. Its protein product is CASSLTSDGTDTQYF. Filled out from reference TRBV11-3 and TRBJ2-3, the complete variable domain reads EAGVVQSPRYKIIEKKQPVAFWCNPISGHNTLYWYLQNLGQGPELLIRYENEEAVDDSQLPKDRFSAERLKGVDSTLKIQPAELGDSAVYLCASSLTSDGTDTQYFGPGTRLTVL.